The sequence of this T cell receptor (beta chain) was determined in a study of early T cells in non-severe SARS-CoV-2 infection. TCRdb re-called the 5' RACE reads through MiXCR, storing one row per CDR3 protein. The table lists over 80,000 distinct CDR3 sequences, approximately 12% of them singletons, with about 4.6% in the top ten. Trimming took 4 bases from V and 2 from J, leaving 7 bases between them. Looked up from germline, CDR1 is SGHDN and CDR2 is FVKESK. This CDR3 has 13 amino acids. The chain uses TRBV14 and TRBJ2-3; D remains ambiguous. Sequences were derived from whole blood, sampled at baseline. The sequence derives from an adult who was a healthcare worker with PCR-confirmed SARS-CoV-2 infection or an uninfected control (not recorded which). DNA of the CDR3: TGTGCCAGCAGCCTAGAGAACACAGATACGCAGTATTTT. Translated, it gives CASSLENTDTQYF. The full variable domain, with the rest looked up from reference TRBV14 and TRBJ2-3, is EAGVTQFPSHSVIEKGQTVTLRCDPISGHDNLYWYRRVMGKEIKFLLHFVKESKQDESGMPNNRFLAERTGGTYSTLKVQPAELEDSGVYFCASSLENTDTQYFGPGTRLTVL.